This T cell receptor beta chain appears in the sequencing data of a study of glioma-infiltrating T cells. Deletions cut 4 bases from V and 1 base from J, with 23 bases between. Germline V lookup: CDR1 LNHDA, CDR2 SQIVND (reference sequence). The CDR3 length is 18 residues. This clonotype has a count of ten or more. TCR alpha and beta CDR3 regions were amplified from RNA using iRepertoire nested multiplex PCR. One entry per CDR3 protein, called by TCRdb with MiXCR from the multiplex PCR reads. This sample carries under 130,000 distinct CDR3 sequences, around 28% of them seen once, and the ten largest clones take roughly 46%.

The chain employs TRBV19 and TRBJ2-7; D not certain. The TCR originated in a human donor with low-grade glioma or glioblastoma, undergoing nonglioma brain surgery, or in good health (not recorded which). The sample was glioma tissue, nonneoplastic brain tissue, or PBMCs (not recorded which). CDR3 coding DNA: TGTGCCAGTAGTACCTCCTCTCTTATTGACGGGTCATCCTACGAGCAGTACTTC. Translation: CASSTSSLIDGSSYEQYF. The full variable domain, its missing parts supplied by reference TRBV19 and TRBJ2-7, is DGGITQSPKYLFRKEGQNVTLSCEQNLNHDAMYWYRQDPGQGLRLIYYSQIVNDFQKGDIAEGYSVSREKKESFPLTVTSAQKNPTAFYLCASSTSSLIDGSSYEQYFGPGTRLTVT.